This T cell receptor (beta chain) was profiled in a study of siplizumab effects on memory and regulatory T cells (dated by TCRdb to the late 2010s). General notes on the study: The effect of the anti-CD2 antibody siplizumab on alloreactive T-cell subsets was examined in allogeneic mixed lymphocyte reactions constructed from human PBMCs. What the authors observed across the whole study: Among mappable alloreactive CD4+ clones, the Treg-derived fraction averaged approximately 63% with siplizumab versus about 27% in control reactions. About 75-95% of proliferating CD4+ or CD8+ clones could not be given a naive or memory phenotype. Because sequences at frequencies below about 10^-5 were poorly captured, only a minor fraction of alloreactive clones could be mapped back to unstimulated subsets. The cumulative frequency of alloreactive sequences that could be traced back to unstimulated CD4+ memory T cells was significantly reduced by siplizumab. Whether proliferating Tregs from siplizumab cultures were suppressive was not functionally confirmed. Unstimulated naive T cells appeared to be more diverse than memory T cells, and naive cells seemed to make a substantial contribution to the alloresponse.

Libraries were constructed by the immunoSEQ multiplex PCR assay. About 9.1 x 10^4 TCR templates per sample were assayed on the deep sequencing platform. Genomic DNA extracted from sorted T cells was the material used for TCRbeta CDR3 sequencing. On the study's bioinformatics: The R programming language was used for clonal analysis of the TCRbeta CDR3 data. Alloreactive CD4+ and CD8+ clones were defined by comparing unstimulated samples with post-reaction CFSE-low samples. Regulatory or non-regulatory origin was assigned to alloreactive CD4+ clones by matching of sequences to sorted unstimulated Treg and non-Treg repertoires. TCRdb mirrors the immuneACCESS table, restricted to in-frame sequences. Some clones are absent from its copies; in checked studies, under half trace to an unresolved V gene, and the reason for the others is unknown. The V and J calls and the clone size are those of that table, but D and trimming were determined from the DNA. Within this sample are some 120,000 clones, with 93% of them counted one time only. The ten most abundant clones make up over 0.15% of the sample.

Sorted unstimulated T cells, along with proliferating T cells recovered from mixed lymphocyte reactions, underwent TCRbeta CDR3 sequencing. Fresh whole blood from roughly ten HLA-typed healthy donors served as the source for isolating PBMCs. Unstimulated CD4+ non-regulatory T cells were FACS-sorted to map the origin of alloreactive clones. After removal of 4 bases from V and 4 bases from J, the junction retains 7 bases not matched to a gene. CDR3 length: 15 amino acids, cysteine to phenylalanine. Only the CDR3 portion is preserved as DNA: 45 bases, with reading frame beginning at the first base. According to the germline V gene, CDR1 reads SGHRS and CDR2 reads YFSETQ. Concerning this clone: Its antigen is not yet known. The sample holds no much larger clone one base away, and base qualities are not on file.

This receptor was obtained from a human donor in good health. This chain is built from TRBV5-1 and TRBJ2-2; TRBD1 matches 7 bases in the middle. The material sequenced was non-Treg CD4+ T cells sorted from blood. The meaning of the sample's cell subset or site label: FACS-sorted unstimulated CD4+ non-regulatory T cells. The CDR3 in this case is CASSPDRSGTGELFF. Read as DNA, the sequence is TGCGCCAGCAGCCCGGACAGGTCGGGCACCGGGGAGCTGTTTTTT.